The 16 T cell receptor beta chains below were found in one sample sequenced in a study of vaccination and CD4 T cells after COVID-19. These receptors have no known antigen. The study sequenced cultured CD4+ T cell DNA using the Oncomine TCR Beta short-read assay. TCRdb processed the PCR reads anew with MiXCR; each CDR3 protein has one entry. The table has about 15,000 distinct CDR3 sequences, 50% to 60% seen once. Described treatment: roughly 11-day PBMC culture with coronavirus spike peptide pools or control peptides (ViraFEST assay). This specimen consisted of CD4+ T cells from blood, cultured in vitro, obtained before SARS-CoV-2 vaccination. Receptors were obtained from a human donor who had recovered from COVID-19.

The CDR3, as DNA: TGTGCCAGCAGTCGACGGGACATGGCATATGGCTACACCTTC. Amino acid sequence: CASSRRDMAYGYTF. The V call is TRBV28, the J call TRBJ1-2; D might be TRBD1 (6 bases). CDR1 is MDHEN, CDR2 SYDVKM, per germline. V was clipped by 5 bases and J by 5 bases, with 15 bases between them. The CDR3 is made up of 14 amino acids.

This chain uses TRBV7-8 with TRBJ2-7, with 10 nucleotides matching TRBD2. The CDR3 consists of 14 residues. CDR1 is SGHVS, CDR2 FQNEAQ, per germline. Trimming cost V 5 bases and J 4 bases; bases outside gene matches: 5. The CDR3 reads CASSEGLAAYEQYF. CDR3 sequence (DNA): TGTGCCAGCAGCGAAGGACTAGCGGCGTACGAGCAGTACTTC.

This chain links TRBV25-1 with TRBJ1-1, with TRBD1 identical over 8 bases. The CDR3 has 14 amino acids. Germline V gene sequence: CDR1 MGHDK, CDR2 SYGVNS. Trimming took 4 bases from V and 5 from J; bases not matched to a gene: 6. The CDR3, as DNA: TGTGCCAGCAGTGCCGACAGGGGTCGGACTGAAGCTTTCTTT. This encodes CASSADRGRTEAFF.

This clonotype was counted between two and nine times. CDR3 loop: CASRGTTGGSPLHF. The CDR3 DNA sequence: TGTGCCAGCAGGGGCACTACAGGGGGTTCACCCCTCCACTTT. The gene calls are TRBV2 and TRBJ1-6; 8 bases map to TRBD1. In germline, CDR1 is SNHLY, CDR2 FYNNEI. CDR3 length equals 14 residues. The ends lost 6 bases at V and 9 bases at J; junction bases unmatched: 7.

The CDR3 DNA reads TGTGCCAGCAGTGTCCGCCTATACGAGCAGTACTTC. This gives the protein CASSVRLYEQYF. The rearrangement uses TRBV2 and TRBJ2-7, with D unresolved. There are 12 residues in the CDR3. The V gene's germline CDR1 is SNHLY and CDR2 FYNNEI. V lost 4 bases, J lost 4 bases, and 8 bases lay in between.

The rearrangement links TRBV15 to TRBJ1-5, with D unclear. The V gene's germline CDR1 is LNHNV and CDR2 YYDKDF (reference sequence). The germline V and J ends were trimmed by 0 bases and 4 bases, with 10 bases remaining between them. This CDR3 is built from 15 residues. The CDR3, as DNA: TGTGCCACCAGCAGAGATTTTGGTGGAAATCAGCCCCAGCATTTT. It specifies CATSRDFGGNQPQHF.

The CDR3 here is CASSEGDRDQPQHF. Written as DNA, the CDR3 is TGTGCCAGCAGTGAAGGGGACAGGGACCAGCCCCAGCATTTT. The chain carries TRBV2 and TRBJ1-5; 9 positions match TRBD1. The CDR3 is made up of 14 amino acids. With V trimmed by 1 base and J by 7 bases, 2 bases remained unmatched. Germline CDR1 SNHLY, CDR2 FYNNEI.

This clonotype was seen a few times. The gene calls are TRBV6-1 and TRBJ1-2, with 9 bases fitting TRBD1. The length of the CDR3 is 15 residues. Trimming cost V 3 bases and J 4 bases; bases outside gene matches: 6. Germline V gives CDR1 MNHNS, CDR2 SASEGT. CDR3: CASSDPGQGFYGYTF. The CDR3 nucleotides read TGTGCCAGCAGTGATCCGGGACAGGGATTCTATGGCTACACCTTC.

V and J are TRBV20-1 and TRBJ1-2; weak D call: TRBD1 (6 bases). With 0 bases removed from V and 5 bases from J, the gap between germline ends came to 13 bases. The germline V gene encodes CDR1 DFQATT and CDR2 SNEGSKA (reference sequence). The CDR3 loop spans 14 amino acids. The CDR3 loop reads CSAREAGALYGYTF. The CDR3 DNA is TGCAGTGCTAGAGAGGCAGGGGCACTGTATGGCTACACCTTC.

The J gene is TRBJ2-3, the V gene TRBV20-1; D is ambiguous. The J call is in doubt because the DNA end fits TRBJ1-5 better. From germline, CDR1 is DFQATT and CDR2 SNEGSKA (reference sequence). The CDR3 is 16 amino acids. CDR3: CSAPPELAGVKDTQHF. The CDR3 coding sequence is TGCAGTGCCCCCCCCGAACTAGCGGGAGTCAAAGATACGCAGCATTTT.

This clonotype was detected only once. The chain recombines TRBV24-1 with TRBJ1-2, with D hard to call. This CDR3 comprises 18 residues. Trimming removed 1 base from V and 1 base from J, with 18 bases in between. The germline gives CDR1 KGHDR, CDR2 SFDVKD. The CDR3 DNA reads TGTGCCACCAGTGATTTCACACTGCGACAACCCCTTAACTATGGCTACACCTTC. This translates into CATSDFTLRQPLNYGYTF.

V gene TRBV7-2 combines with J gene TRBJ2-1; D may be TRBD1 (5 bases). Looked up from germline, CDR1 is SGHTA and CDR2 is FQGNSA. This CDR3 is 13 amino acids long. Trimming removed 1 base from V and 8 bases from J, with 9 bases in between. Here the CDR3 reads CASSLVSRDEQFF. The CDR3 DNA reads as TGTGCCAGCAGCTTAGTGAGCAGGGATGAGCAGTTCTTC. Complete variable domain (other parts from reference TRBV7-2 and TRBJ2-1): GAGVSQSPSNKVTEKGKDVELRCDPISGHTALYWYRQSLGQGLEFLIYFQGNSAPDKSGLPSDRFSAERTGGSVSTLTIQRTQQEDSAVYLCASSLVSRDEQFFGPGTRLTVL.

The chain couples TRBV19 to TRBJ2-5; D might be TRBD1 (6 bases). The CDR3 is 13 residues long. Germline values: CDR1 LNHDA, CDR2 SQIVND (reference sequence). V was cut by 6 bases and J by 5 bases, with 13 bases left in between. This chain's CDR3 is CASRQGMLETQYF. For the CDR3, the DNA is TGTGCCAGTAGGCAGGGGATGTTGGAGACCCAGTACTTC.

This clonotype was seen only a few times. This chain uses TRBV2 with TRBJ2-2, with no clear D. CDR1 and CDR2 (germline): SNHLY, FYNNEI. V lost 8 bases to trimming and J lost 1 base, with 8 bases between them. The CDR3 contains 13 residues. This CDR3 is CASRQENTGELFF. The DNA for the CDR3 is TGTGCCAGCCGTCAGGAGAACACCGGGGAGCTGTTTTTT.

This clonotype appeared a single time. The chain links TRBV29-1 to TRBJ2-2; 7 bases fit TRBD1. Germline V gives CDR1 SQVTM, CDR2 ANQGSEA. This CDR3 is 13 amino acids long. Trimming removed 6 bases from V and 1 base from J; junction bases left unmatched: 2. The CDR3 spells CSVGTVNTGELFF. The CDR3 bases are TGCAGCGTGGGGACAGTGAACACCGGGGAGCTGTTTTTT.

The rearrangement joins TRBV12-3 or TRBV12-4 to TRBJ2-5; 9 bases align to TRBD1. The CDR3 spans 13 residues. Unmatched junction bases numbered 2, after V lost 6 bases and J lost 3 bases. The DNA for the CDR3 is TGTGCCAGCAGAGGGACAGGGAAAGAGACCCAGTACTTC. Translating gives CASRGTGKETQYF.